This T cell receptor beta chain emerged from a study of Graves' ophthalmopathy and Graves' hyperthyroidism. Investigators amplified TCR beta CDR3 regions from RNA transcripts. First-round RT-PCR with HTBI primers preceded a second-round multiplex PCR. TCRdb redid the calling of the multiplex PCR reads with MiXCR, one entry per CDR3 protein. Of 200,000 to 250,000 distinct CDR3 sequences in the sample, around a fifth were seen once. Germline CDR1 GTSNPN, CDR2 SVGIG (reference sequence). After removal of 1 base from V and 4 bases from J, the junction contained 12 bases not matched to a gene. The CDR3 length is 17 residues.

The sequenced material came from peripheral blood. The chain employs TRBV30 and TRBJ2-4; TRBD2 aligns across 8 bases. This clonotype was sampled from a woman between 45 and 65 years old with Graves' ophthalmopathy. The CDR3: CAWSALGLAGRKNIQYF. The CDR3 bases are TGTGCCTGGAGTGCTCTAGGGTTAGCGGGACGGAAAAACATTCAGTACTTC.